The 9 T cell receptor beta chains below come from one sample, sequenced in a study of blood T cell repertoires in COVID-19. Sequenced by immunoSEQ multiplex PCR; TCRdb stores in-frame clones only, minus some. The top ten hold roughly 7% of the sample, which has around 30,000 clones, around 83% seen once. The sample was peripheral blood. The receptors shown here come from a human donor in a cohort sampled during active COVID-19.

The chain's CDR3 is CASSPRLSFASGVEQYF. In nucleotides, the CDR3 is TGTGCCAGCAGCCCGCGCCTTTCCTTCGCTAGCGGGGTTGAGCAGTACTTC. This chain connects TRBV9 to TRBJ2-7; 9 nucleotides line up with TRBD2. The CDR3 has 17 residues. After removal of 4 bases from V and 7 bases from J, the junction contained 18 bases not matched to a gene. CDR1 and CDR2 (germline): SGDLS, YYNGEE.

The CDR3 loop is CASSGQSTSTSNQPQHF. CDR3 DNA: TGTGCCAGCAGTGGACAGAGTACCAGCACAAGCAATCAGCCCCAGCATTTT. V usage is TRBV2 and J usage is TRBJ1-5; possibly TRBD1 for D (5 bases). V lost 4 bases to trimming and J lost 1 base, with 17 bases between them. Germline V gene sequence: CDR1 SNHLY, CDR2 FYNNEI. The CDR3 spans 17 residues. Based on the CDR3 plus reference TRBV2 and TRBJ1-5, the full variable domain is EPEVTQTPSHQVTQMGQEVILRCVPISNHLYFYWYRQILGQKVEFLVSFYNNEISEKSEIFDDQFSVERPDGSNFTLKIRSTKLEDSAMYFCASSGQSTSTSNQPQHFGDGTRLSIL.

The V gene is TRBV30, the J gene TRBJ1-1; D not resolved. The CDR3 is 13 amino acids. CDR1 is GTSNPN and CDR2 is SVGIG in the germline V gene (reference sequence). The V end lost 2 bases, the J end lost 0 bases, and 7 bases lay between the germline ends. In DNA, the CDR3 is TGTGCCTGGAGTTACCAGATGAACACTGAAGCTTTCTTT. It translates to CAWSYQMNTEAFF.

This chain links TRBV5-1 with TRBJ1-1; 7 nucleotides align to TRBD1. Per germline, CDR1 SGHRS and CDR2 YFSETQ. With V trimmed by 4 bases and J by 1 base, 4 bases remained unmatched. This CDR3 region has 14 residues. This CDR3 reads CASSITGANTEAFF. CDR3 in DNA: TGCGCCAGCAGCATAACAGGGGCGAACACTGAAGCTTTCTTT.

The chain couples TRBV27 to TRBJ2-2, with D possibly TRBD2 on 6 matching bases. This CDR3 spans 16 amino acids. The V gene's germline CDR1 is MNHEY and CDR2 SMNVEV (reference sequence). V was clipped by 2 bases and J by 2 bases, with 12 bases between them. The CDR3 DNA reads TGTGCCAGCAGTTTACGCCGGGACTTCAACACCGGGGAGCTGTTTTTT. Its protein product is CASSLRRDFNTGELFF.

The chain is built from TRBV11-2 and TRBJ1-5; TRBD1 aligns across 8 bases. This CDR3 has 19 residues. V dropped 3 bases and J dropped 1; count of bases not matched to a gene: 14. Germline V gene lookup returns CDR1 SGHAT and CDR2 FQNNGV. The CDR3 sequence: CASSFVGRGREVSNQPQHF. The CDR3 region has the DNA TGTGCCAGCAGCTTTGTGGGCAGGGGGCGAGAAGTAAGCAATCAGCCCCAGCATTTT.

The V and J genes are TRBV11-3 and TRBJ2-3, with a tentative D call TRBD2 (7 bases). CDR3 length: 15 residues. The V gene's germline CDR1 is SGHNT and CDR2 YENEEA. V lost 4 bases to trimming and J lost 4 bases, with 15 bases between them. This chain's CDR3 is CASSSEGGRADTQYF. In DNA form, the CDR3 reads TGTGCCAGCAGCTCCGAGGGGGGGCGGGCAGATACGCAGTATTTT.

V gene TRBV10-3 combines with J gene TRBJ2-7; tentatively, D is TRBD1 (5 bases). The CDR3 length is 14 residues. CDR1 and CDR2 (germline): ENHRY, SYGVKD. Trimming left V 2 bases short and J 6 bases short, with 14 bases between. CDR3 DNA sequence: TGTGCCATCAGTGAGCCCGGACAATTGGGCGAGCAGTACTTC. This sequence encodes CAISEPGQLGEQYF.

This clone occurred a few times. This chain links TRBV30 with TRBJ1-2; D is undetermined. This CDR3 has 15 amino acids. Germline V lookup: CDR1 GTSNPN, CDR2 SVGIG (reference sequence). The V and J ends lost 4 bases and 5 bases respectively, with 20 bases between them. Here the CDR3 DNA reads TGTGCCTGGATCAACGCCTTTGGGCCCCCGTATGGCTACACCTTC. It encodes CAWINAFGPPYGYTF.